What follows are 30 T cell receptor beta chains derived from one specimen sequenced in a study of blood T cell repertoires in COVID-19. Assay used: immunoSEQ multiplex PCR; TCRdb lists only in-frame clones, some missing. The data show about 140,000 clones, over 80% seen once. The sequencing sample was made of PBMCs or T cells enriched from blood (not recorded which). The receptors here all came from a man between 60 and 75 years old who had recovered from COVID-19.

The CDR3: CASRQEASDTQYF. CDR3 coding DNA: TGTGCCAGCAGACAAGAAGCGTCGGATACGCAGTATTTT. The chain couples TRBV5-5 to TRBJ2-3; unclear D gene. Per the germline V gene, CDR1 is SGHKS and CDR2 is YYEKEE (reference sequence). The CDR3 runs 13 residues. V lost 5 bases to trimming and J lost 6 bases, with 13 bases between them. The variable domain in full, with the rest retrieved from reference TRBV5-5 and TRBJ2-3, is DAGVTQSPTHLIKTRGQQVTLRCSPISGHKSVSWYQQVLGQGPQFIFQYYEKEERGRGNFPDRFSARQFPNYSSELNVNALLLGDSALYLCASRQEASDTQYFGPGTRLTVL.

V gene TRBV3-1 (or the pseudogene TRBV3-2) combines with J gene TRBJ2-2; D is perhaps TRBD1 (6 bases). This CDR3 region has 17 residues. Germline CDR1 LGHDT, CDR2 YNNKEL (reference sequence). V dropped 0 bases and J dropped 2 bases, with 13 bases sitting between them. The CDR3 reads CASSQDRGTVNTGELFF. The DNA of the CDR3 is TGTGCCAGCAGCCAAGATAGGGGGACGGTCAACACCGGGGAGCTGTTTTTT.

The sample holds a few counts of this clone. The chain uses TRBV28 and TRBJ1-4; D possibly corresponds to TRBD1 (6 bases). Trimming pared 6 bases from V and 8 bases from J, leaving 13 bases between. This CDR3 contains 13 residues. In germline, CDR1 is MDHEN, CDR2 SYDVKM. CDR3 DNA sequence: TGTGCCAGCAGCCAGGGGAGAGGGGAAAAACTGTTTTTT. Protein: CASSQGRGEKLFF.

The CDR3 DNA follows: TGTGCCAGCAGCTTGACGGGACAGGGCTACGAGCAGTACTTC. Amino acid sequence: CASSLTGQGYEQYF. The gene calls are TRBV7-9 and TRBJ2-7, with TRBD1 identical over 9 bases. The CDR3 has 14 residues. Germline V CDR1 and CDR2: SEHNR, FQNEAQ (reference sequence). Trimming removed 3 bases from V and 3 bases from J; junction bases left unmatched: 3. The full variable domain, completed using reference TRBV7-9 and TRBJ2-7, is DTGVSQNPRHKITKRGQNVTFRCDPISEHNRLYWYRQTLGQGPEFLTYFQNEAQLEKSRLLSDRFSAERPKGSFSTLEIQRTEQGDSAMYLCASSLTGQGYEQYFGPGTRLTVT.

This clone was found a few times. V is TRBV3-1 (or the pseudogene TRBV3-2) and J is TRBJ1-2; D is uncertain. V dropped 2 bases and J dropped 3 bases, with 7 bases sitting between them. The germline gives CDR1 LGHDT, CDR2 YNNKEL (reference sequence). The CDR3 extends over 13 amino acids. The DNA for the CDR3 is TGTGCCAGCAGCCAATTTACAGACTATGGCTACACCTTC. It encodes CASSQFTDYGYTF.

The J gene is TRBJ1-4, the V gene TRBV2; 7 bases align to TRBD1. Germline V gene lookup returns CDR1 SNHLY and CDR2 FYNNEI. The trim removed 6 bases at V and 4 bases at J, leaving 5 bases unmatched. CDR3 length equals 14 residues. In nucleotides, the CDR3 is TGTGCCAGCAGCGCGGACAGGAATAATGAAAAACTGTTTTTT. This gives the protein CASSADRNNEKLFF.

The genes are TRBV3-1 (or the pseudogene TRBV3-2) and TRBJ2-7; 8 bases match TRBD1. Germline assignment: CDR1 LGHDT and CDR2 YNNKEL (reference sequence). After removal of 4 bases from V and 6 bases from J, the junction contained 11 bases not matched to a gene. The CDR3 runs 15 residues. DNA for the CDR3: TGTGCCAGCAGCCTCCTACCTCAGGGGGCTGGCGAGCAGTACTTC. It specifies CASSLLPQGAGEQYF.

The genes are TRBV18 and TRBJ2-7; TRBD1 agrees at 8 bases. The CDR3 has 15 residues. The junction had 10 bases not matched to a gene; V was cut back by 3 bases and J by 6 bases. Looked up from germline, CDR1 is KGHSH and CDR2 is LQKENI. The CDR3 reads CASSPEARDRSEQYF. The CDR3, as DNA: TGTGCCAGCTCACCTGAAGCCCGGGACAGGTCCGAGCAGTACTTC.

The V and J genes are TRBV2 and TRBJ1-5, with D maybe TRBD1 (5 bases). Trimming shortened V by 3 bases and J by 10 bases, and 13 bases separated the two germline ends. Germline CDR1 is SNHLY and CDR2 is FYNNEI. The CDR3 sequence is 13 residues long. In DNA, the CDR3 is TGTGCCAGCAGTGACAGGGAAATCAGCCCCCAGCATTTT. Its protein product is CASSDREISPQHF.

The genes are TRBV5-1 and TRBJ2-3; 11 bases fit TRBD2. The germline CDR1 and CDR2 sequences are SGHRS and YFSETQ. V gave up 6 bases and J gave up 4 bases; unmatched junction bases: 4. The CDR3 is made up of 14 amino acids. In DNA form, the CDR3 reads TGCGCCAGCACGCTAGCGGGGGGTCCAGATACGCAGTATTTT. Its translation: CASTLAGGPDTQYF. Full variable domain (missing parts from reference TRBV5-1 and TRBJ2-3): KAGVTQTPRYLIKTRGQQVTLSCSPISGHRSVSWYQQTPGQGLQFLFEYFSETQRNKGNFPGRFSGRQFSNSRSEMNVSTLELGDSALYLCASTLAGGPDTQYFGPGTRLTVL.

The rearrangement joins TRBV2 to TRBJ1-5, with D maybe TRBD1 (5 bases). Germline V gene lookup returns CDR1 SNHLY and CDR2 FYNNEI. The CDR3 sequence is 16 residues long. With 5 bases removed from V and 2 bases from J, the gap between germline ends came to 16 bases. CDR3 DNA: TGTGCCAGCAGTCCACCAAGACCCAGGGGCAATCAGCCCCAGCATTTT. It yields the protein CASSPPRPRGNQPQHF.

The chain is built from TRBV28 and TRBJ2-7, with 7 bases identical to TRBD1. The germline gives CDR1 MDHEN, CDR2 SYDVKM. The CDR3 is 14 residues long. The junction had 5 bases not matched to a gene; V was cut back by 3 bases and J by 3 bases. CDR3 in amino acids: CASSFRDSLYEQYF. CDR3 coding DNA: TGTGCCAGCAGTTTTAGGGACAGCCTCTACGAGCAGTACTTC.

V gene TRBV6-5 combines with J gene TRBJ1-2; 7 bases agree with TRBD1. Trimming took 5 bases from V and 0 from J; bases not matched to a gene: 3. Germline loops: CDR1 MNHEY, CDR2 SVGAGI. This CDR3 region has 14 residues. This CDR3 reads CASSRQGSNYGYTF. In DNA form, the CDR3 reads TGTGCCAGCAGTCGACAGGGATCTAACTATGGCTACACCTTC.

This clone was found once. This chain connects TRBV19 to TRBJ2-1, with 7 bases aligning to TRBD2. The V segment lost 5 bases and the J segment 7 bases; nucleotides outside the gene matches: 8. This CDR3 contains 14 residues. Germline CDR1 reads LNHDA; CDR2 reads SQIVND (reference sequence). CDR3 amino acids: CASSLGGLVNEQFF. The CDR3, as DNA: TGTGCCAGTAGTCTGGGAGGACTAGTGAATGAGCAGTTCTTC.

The chain combines TRBV11-2 with TRBJ1-5; 8 positions match TRBD1. V lost 1 base and J lost 5; bases outside the gene matches: 7. CDR1 is SGHAT, CDR2 FQNNGV, per germline. The CDR3 totals 16 residues. The CDR3 DNA reads as TGTGCCAGCAGCTTAGGGCGGGGACAGGCCCATCAGCCCCAGCATTTT. Protein product: CASSLGRGQAHQPQHF.

The chain joins TRBV28 to TRBJ1-5; the D is unclear. Germline V gene lookup returns CDR1 MDHEN and CDR2 SYDVKM. The CDR3 is 14 amino acids. The V gene lost 2 bases and the J gene lost 7 bases, with 12 bases spanning the gap. CDR3 sequence reads: CASSLSGSGQPQHF. CDR3 in DNA: TGTGCCAGCAGTTTAAGTGGTTCCGGGCAGCCCCAGCATTTT. The whole variable domain, remainder taken from reference TRBV28 and TRBJ1-5, is DVKVTQSSRYLVKRTGEKVFLECVQDMDHENMFWYRQDPGLGLRLIYFSYDVKMKEKGDIPEGYSVSREKKERFSLILESASTNQTSMYLCASSLSGSGQPQHFGDGTRLSIL.

The CDR3 protein is CASRDWALKETQYF. DNA for the CDR3: TGTGCCAGCAGGGACTGGGCCTTGAAAGAGACCCAGTACTTC. This chain connects TRBV6-5 to TRBJ2-5, with D possibly being TRBD2 (5 bases). Trimming pared 6 bases from V and 3 bases from J, leaving 14 bases between. Per the germline V gene, CDR1 is MNHEY and CDR2 is SVGAGI. This CDR3 spans 14 amino acids.

CDR3: CASGQGVYEQYF. DNA of the CDR3: TGTGCCAGTGGACAGGGAGTCTACGAGCAGTACTTC. The rearrangement links TRBV14 to TRBJ2-7, with 8 nucleotides matching TRBD1. With 9 bases clipped from V and 3 bases from J, the junction kept 4 bases outside the gene matches. Germline CDR1 and CDR2: SGHDN and FVKESK. The CDR3 extends over 12 amino acids.

This chain joins TRBV7-9 and TRBJ2-2; D remains ambiguous. This CDR3 comprises 15 residues. V was cut by 6 bases and J by 7 bases, with 18 bases left in between. Germline assignment: CDR1 SEHNR and CDR2 FQNEAQ (reference sequence). Here the CDR3 reads CASRPLAGKVGELFF. For the CDR3, the DNA is TGTGCCAGCAGGCCTCTGGCAGGAAAAGTCGGGGAGCTGTTTTTT.

The genes are TRBV5-4 and TRBJ2-1, with 10 nucleotides matching TRBD2. The V gene's germline CDR1 is SGHNT and CDR2 YYREEE (reference sequence). The CDR3 spans 15 residues. V was pared by 7 bases and J by 10 bases, with 14 bases of the junction left unmatched. CDR3 sequence (DNA): TGTGCCAGCTTAACTAGGTCTAGCGGGGGATCGGAGCAGTTCTTC. Its protein product is CASLTRSSGGSEQFF.

This rearrangement joins TRBV28 to TRBJ1-2; no clear D gene. The ends were cut back, 7 bases at V and 2 bases at J, with 14 bases in the middle. This CDR3 has 14 residues. Germline loops: CDR1 MDHEN, CDR2 SYDVKM. The CDR3 loop reads CASNLLTANYGYTF. The CDR3 DNA reads as TGTGCCAGCAACCTCCTCACAGCAAACTATGGCTACACCTTC.

This chain links TRBV6-5 with TRBJ1-3; possible D gene TRBD1, 5 bases. The CDR3 length is 14 residues. Trimming shortened V by 11 bases and J by 0 bases, and 14 bases separated the two germline ends. Germline CDR1 MNHEY, CDR2 SVGAGI. CDR3 DNA sequence: TGTGCCGCCCGACAGCCCAGCTCTGGAAACACCATATATTTT. It codes for CAARQPSSGNTIYF.

The chain combines TRBV4-1 with TRBJ1-4, with 10 bases matching TRBD1. With 4 bases clipped from V and 4 bases from J, the junction kept 15 bases outside the gene matches. Germline assignment: CDR1 MGHRA and CDR2 YSYEKL. This CDR3 is built from 19 residues. CDR3 coding DNA: TGCGCCAGCAGCCCTTCCGGGACAGGGGTCCCTTTTAGTAATGAAAAACTGTTTTTT. Its translation is CASSPSGTGVPFSNEKLFF.

This clone has only one observation. The chain uses TRBV28 and TRBJ2-1, with 8 bases that match TRBD2. Germline V gene lookup returns CDR1 MDHEN and CDR2 SYDVKM. The CDR3 totals 18 residues. J gave up 0 bases and V 3 bases, and 10 bases lay outside the gene matches. The CDR3 is CASSFKGLAKSSYNEQFF. CDR3 coding DNA: TGTGCCAGCAGTTTTAAAGGACTAGCAAAGAGCTCCTACAATGAGCAGTTCTTC.

This chain joins TRBV7-3 and TRBJ1-5, with no clear D. The CDR3 covers 13 residues. Trimming cost V 5 bases and J 3 bases, with 8 bases left between them. Germline loops: CDR1 SGHTA, CDR2 FQGTGA. The CDR3 DNA reads as TGTGCCAGCAGCCTAGCCCACAATCAGCCCCAGCATTTT. Its translation: CASSLAHNQPQHF. Full variable domain (outside the CDR3, taken from reference TRBV7-3 and TRBJ1-5): GAGVSQTPSNKVTEKGKYVELRCDPISGHTALYWYRQSLGQGPEFLIYFQGTGAADDSGLPNDRFFAVRPEGSVSTLKIQRTERGDSAVYLCASSLAHNQPQHFGDGTRLSIL.

The genes are TRBV5-5 and TRBJ1-5; D is perhaps TRBD1 (5 bases). CDR1 is SGHKS, CDR2 YYEKEE, per germline (reference sequence). The CDR3 is 17 amino acids. Trimming removed 4 bases from V and 4 bases from J, with 21 bases in between. The CDR3, as DNA: TGTGCCAGCAGCCCTACGTACCAGGGATTGAGGAATCAGCCCCAGCATTTT. Translating gives CASSPTYQGLRNQPQHF.

The CDR3 reads CASSLIGSGRRDEKLFF. The CDR3 DNA reads as TGTGCCAGCAGCTTAATCGGTTCTGGGAGGCGCGATGAAAAACTGTTTTTT. The rearrangement joins TRBV7-9 to TRBJ1-4; no clear D gene. CDR1 is SEHNR, CDR2 FQNEAQ, per germline (reference sequence). Trimming shortened V by 2 bases and J by 6 bases, and 19 bases separated the two germline ends. The CDR3 contains 17 residues.

The chain combines TRBV19 with TRBJ1-4, with D maybe TRBD1 (5 bases). Trimming shortened V by 5 bases and J by 7 bases, and 17 bases separated the two germline ends. The CDR3 is made up of 15 amino acids. CDR1 and CDR2 (germline): LNHDA, SQIVND (reference sequence). CDR3 loop: CASSARVAGLEKLFF. The CDR3 region has the DNA TGTGCCAGTAGTGCGCGGGTGGCGGGACTTGAAAAACTGTTTTTT.

The chain has TRBV18 and TRBJ2-7; no firm D call. V was pared by 5 bases and J by 1 base, with 15 bases between. Germline V CDR1 and CDR2: KGHSH, LQKENI. This CDR3 contains 15 residues. The CDR3 bases are TGTGCCAGCTCAATCACCGCGGTGCTTTCCTACGAGCAGTACTTC. This translates into CASSITAVLSYEQYF.

CDR3 amino acids: CASRHRGENTEAFF. CDR3 DNA sequence: TGCGCCAGCAGGCACAGGGGCGAGAACACTGAAGCTTTCTTT. The chain uses TRBV4-1 and TRBJ1-1, with 7 bases that match TRBD1. This CDR3 spans 14 amino acids. CDR1 and CDR2 from the germline V gene are MGHRA and YSYEKL. Trimming cost V 6 bases and J 1 base; bases outside gene matches: 5.